This TCR beta chain stems from a study of T cell changes during pregnancy in multiple sclerosis. The CDR3 extends over 18 amino acids. V trimming: 3 bases; J trimming: 2 bases; junction bases outside the gene matches: 12. Germline V gives CDR1 MNHNS, CDR2 SASEGT. Repertoires were generated with immunoSEQ multiplex PCR, while TCRdb's copy carries only in-frame clones and drops some. The sample records about 40,000 clones, approximately 90% being singletons. The chain couples TRBV6-1 to TRBJ2-5; 10 bases align to TRBD2. This sequence was found in a female donor with multiple sclerosis, enrolled in a pregnancy study. The sequencing here drew on peripheral blood, taken before pregnancy. CDR3 sequence (DNA): TGTGCCAGCAGTGATCTTCGGCTAGCGGGAGCGGGGCAAGAGACCCAGTACTTC. Translation: CASSDLRLAGAGQETQYF.